Detailed here is one T cell receptor (beta chain). The antigen remains undetermined. These data are taken from a study of beta chain features in type 1 diabetes. Study outcomes and limitations: It was among patients, rather than healthy donors, that naive, central memory and Treg TCRB repertoires appeared more similar.

Expressed TCRB transcripts were sequenced, since all the RNA that had been isolated was reverse transcribed. Measured with immunoSEQ multiplex PCR; TCRdb has only the in-frame clones, and not every one. The sample includes some 150,000 clones, just over 9% of them seen just once. The source of this sequence is a young man in good health. Sequencing used central memory CD4+ T cells from blood.

In DNA form, the CDR3 reads TGTGCCAGCAGCTCAGAGCGGAGGTCCTACAATGAGCAGTTCTTC. Its translation is CASSSERRSYNEQFF. V and J are TRBV5-6 and TRBJ2-1, with D perhaps TRBD2 (5 bases). This CDR3 is 15 amino acids long. V lost 3 bases and J 1 base, leaving 11 bases between the germline ends. CDR1 is SGHDT, CDR2 YYEEEE, per germline.